This TCR beta chain is drawn from a study of PD-1 blockade in classical Hodgkin lymphoma. Findings and caveats of the study: When set against healthy donors, newly diagnosed patients were reported to show lower baseline TCR diversity.

The germline V gene encodes CDR1 SGHKS and CDR2 YYEKEE (reference sequence). The CDR3 is made up of 16 amino acids. Trimming took off 0 bases at V and 5 bases at J, with 17 bases between the two ends. As concerns this clone: Its antigen is unidentified.

All patients experienced relapse after autologous stem cell transplantation, and brentuximab vedotin exposure was variable. The assay was immunoSEQ multiplex PCR, and TCRdb's table has in-frame clones only and misses some. Of 60,000 or so clones in the sample, more than 75% were seen once. The rearrangement links TRBV5-5 to TRBJ1-2; tentatively, D is TRBD1 (5 bases). This TCR derives from a human donor with classical Hodgkin lymphoma. The source material was peripheral blood mononuclear cells (PBMCs), sampled at baseline. The CDR3 here is CASSLEGTGVGYGYTF. CDR3 bases: TGTGCCAGCAGCTTGGAAGGGACGGGGGTTGGGTATGGCTACACCTTC.